Listed here are 26 T cell receptor beta chains from one sample, sequenced in a study of cytomegalovirus exposure and HLA in healthy donors. The study ran its PCR with 60 Vbeta and 13 Jbeta primers. TCRdb's copy holds only in-frame clones and misses some; the assay was immunoSEQ multiplex PCR. The repertoire consists of around 130,000 clones, with over 70% occurring once and the leading ten covering 2.6%. Material for sequencing was PBMCs. These receptors all stem from an older woman in good health and CMV-seropositive.

The rearrangement joins TRBV14 to TRBJ1-1, with no clear D. Germline V gene data show CDR1 as SGHDN and CDR2 as FVKESK. CDR3 size: 13 residues. Trimming left V 4 bases short and J 2 bases short, with 8 bases between. CDR3 loop: CASSLDPNTEAFF. CDR3 nucleotide sequence: TGTGCCAGCAGCCTAGACCCTAACACTGAAGCTTTCTTT.

V gene TRBV7-9 combines with J gene TRBJ2-1; 10 bases align to TRBD1. CDR1 and CDR2 from the germline V gene are SEHNR and FQNEAQ (reference sequence). The CDR3 has 16 residues. V lost 4 bases and J lost 1; bases outside the gene matches: 4. For the CDR3, the DNA is TGTGCCAGCAGCTCAGGGACAGGGGAGTCCTACAATGAGCAGTTCTTC. It codes for CASSSGTGESYNEQFF.

The V call is TRBV5-6, the J call TRBJ1-6, with 12 bases identical to TRBD1. This CDR3 region has 18 residues. J lost 3 bases, V lost 4 bases, and 8 bases had no gene match. CDR1 and CDR2 from the germline V gene are SGHDT and YYEEEE. CDR3 loop: CASSRGQGAQVYNSPLHF. CDR3 nucleotides: TGTGCCAGCAGCCGGGGACAGGGGGCGCAGGTCTATAATTCACCCCTCCACTTT.

The chain couples TRBV9 to TRBJ2-7; D possibly corresponds to TRBD2 (6 bases). CDR1 and CDR2 (germline): SGDLS, YYNGEE. V dropped 0 bases and J dropped 2 bases, with 18 bases sitting between them. This CDR3 spans 17 amino acids. CDR3 coding DNA: TGTGCCAGCAGCGTAGGGTCTCTGGCGGGGAGCCCCTACGAGCAGTACTTC. Its protein product is CASSVGSLAGSPYEQYF.

The chain couples TRBV27 to TRBJ2-7, with TRBD1 identical over 9 bases. Germline V gene lookup returns CDR1 MNHEY and CDR2 SMNVEV (reference sequence). The length of the CDR3 is 16 residues. After removal of 3 bases from V and 3 bases from J, the junction contained 9 bases not matched to a gene. The CDR3 reads CASSFSYGTGFYEQYF. The CDR3 DNA sequence: TGTGCCAGCAGTTTCTCATACGGGACAGGGTTCTACGAGCAGTACTTC.

A note on this clone: At the DNA level, this CDR3 is encoded by other sequences in the same sample as well. This rearrangement joins TRBV6-5 to TRBJ1-1; D call uncertain. The CDR3 contains 13 residues. The V end lost 0 bases, the J end lost 2 bases, and 4 bases lay between the germline ends. In germline, CDR1 is MNHEY, CDR2 SVGAGI. The CDR3 bases are TGTGCCAGCAGTTACTCGAGAAACACTGAAGCTTTCTTT. It specifies CASSYSRNTEAFF.

The chain uses TRBV11-3 and TRBJ2-2; no clear D. With 5 bases removed from V and 6 bases from J, the gap between germline ends came to 10 bases. CDR3 length: 13 amino acids. Germline loops: CDR1 SGHNT, CDR2 YENEEA. CDR3 nucleotides: TGTGCCAGCAGCCACGGAGTGCCCGGGGAGCTGTTTTTT. Residues: CASSHGVPGELFF.

The chain couples TRBV9 to TRBJ2-2, with TRBD1 matching over 10 bases. The CDR3 is made up of 15 amino acids. V lost 1 base and J lost 6; bases outside the gene matches: 3. Germline CDR1 and CDR2: SGDLS and YYNGEE. In nucleotides, the CDR3 is TGTGCCAGCAGCGTATGGGACAGGGGATCCGGGGAGCTGTTTTTT. Residues: CASSVWDRGSGELFF.

J is TRBJ1-1 and V is TRBV14, with TRBD1 matching 10 bases. CDR3 length: 15 amino acids. V was clipped by 4 bases and J by 5 bases; unmatched bases: 7. Germline CDR1 SGHDN, CDR2 FVKESK. CDR3 sequence: CASSRYGTGVTEAFF. The CDR3 DNA follows: TGTGCCAGCAGCCGTTACGGGACAGGGGTGACTGAAGCTTTCTTT.

V gene TRBV7-3 combines with J gene TRBJ1-1; D not resolved. Germline V gene sequence: CDR1 SGHTA, CDR2 FQGTGA. The CDR3 runs 13 residues. Deletions cut 5 bases from V and 4 bases from J, with 11 bases between. CDR3 sequence reads: CASSPGGSTEAFF. The CDR3 region has the DNA TGTGCCAGCAGCCCCGGAGGAAGCACTGAAGCTTTCTTT.

This clone came up once. V and J are TRBV20-1 and TRBJ1-1; D call uncertain. Germline CDR1 reads DFQATT; CDR2 reads SNEGSKA (reference sequence). Trimming stripped 7 bases from V and 2 bases from J, with 8 bases between. The CDR3 contains 11 residues. CDR3 protein: CSGRLNTEAFF. The DNA of the CDR3 is TGCAGTGGCAGGCTAAACACTGAAGCTTTCTTT.

The rearrangement uses TRBV10-2 and TRBJ2-7; possible D gene TRBD1, 5 bases. CDR1 is WSHSY and CDR2 is SAAADI in the germline V gene. Trimming removed 0 bases at V and 2 bases at J, with 20 bases between. The CDR3 contains 18 residues. CDR3 region: CASSESAGLYRRTYEQYF. DNA for the CDR3: TGCGCCAGCAGTGAGTCAGCAGGGCTTTACCGACGGACCTACGAGCAGTACTTC.

The rearrangement uses TRBV7-9 and TRBJ1-2; D unresolved. The ends were cut back, 2 bases at V and 0 bases at J, with 19 bases in the middle. Looked up from germline, CDR1 is SEHNR and CDR2 is FQNEAQ (reference sequence). The CDR3 covers 18 residues. Here the CDR3 DNA reads TGTGCCAGCAGCTTAATGGGAGGCCACCGCATCCCTAACTATGGCTACACCTTC. It translates to CASSLMGGHRIPNYGYTF.

V usage is TRBV7-3 and J usage is TRBJ2-2, with 9 bases aligning to TRBD1. CDR1 and CDR2 (germline): SGHTA, FQGTGA. V gave up 8 bases and J gave up 5 bases; unmatched junction bases: 9. The CDR3 length is 15 residues. The CDR3 DNA sequence: TGTGCCAGCGGCCCCGGGACAGGGTTAACCGGGGAGCTGTTTTTT. Its protein is CASGPGTGLTGELFF.

The CDR3 DNA sequence: TGCAGTGCTAGTAGTACAGCCGAAGCTTTCTTT. This gives the protein CSASSTAEAFF. This chain uses TRBV20-1 with TRBJ1-1; no clear D gene. Trimming took 3 bases from V and 8 from J, leaving 10 bases between them. CDR3 length: 11 amino acids. CDR1 is DFQATT and CDR2 is SNEGSKA in the germline V gene (reference sequence).

The chain recombines TRBV2 with TRBJ1-1; a possible D gene is TRBD1 (5 bases). The CDR3 runs 12 residues. The V gene lost 6 bases and the J gene lost 11 bases, with 16 bases spanning the gap. Germline-derived CDR1 and CDR2 are SNHLY and FYNNEI. This CDR3 is CASRGDFPGAFF. CDR3 bases: TGTGCCAGCAGAGGGGACTTCCCCGGGGCTTTCTTT.

This clone was seen only a few times. The CDR3 DNA is TGTGCCAGCTCACCAGGACGGAGGGACAACTATGGCTACACCTTC. Translated: CASSPGRRDNYGYTF. The chain combines TRBV18 with TRBJ1-2; tentatively, D is TRBD1 (5 bases). This CDR3 region has 15 residues. The germline V gene encodes CDR1 KGHSH and CDR2 LQKENI. The V gene lost 2 bases and the J gene lost 2 bases, with 12 bases spanning the gap.

The chain has TRBV5-4 and TRBJ1-2; possible D gene TRBD1, 5 bases. V was trimmed by 4 bases and J by 8 bases, leaving 21 bases between them. This CDR3 spans 15 amino acids. Looked up from germline, CDR1 is SGHNT and CDR2 is YYREEE (reference sequence). The CDR3 protein is CASSAVGGKLSGYTF. The CDR3 DNA reads TGTGCCAGCAGCGCGGTCGGGGGAAAACTGTCGGGCTACACCTTC.

This sequence joins TRBV25-1 and TRBJ2-1, with 9 bases aligning to TRBD2. V lost 1 base to trimming and J lost 5 bases; unmatched junction nucleotides: 3. This CDR3 has 15 amino acids. Per germline, CDR1 MGHDK and CDR2 SYGVNS. This chain's CDR3 is CASSEWAGGNNEQFF. The CDR3 coding sequence is TGTGCCAGCAGTGAATGGGCGGGGGGGAACAATGAGCAGTTCTTC.

This rearrangement joins TRBV19 to TRBJ1-1; TRBD1 matches at 10 bases. The CDR3 length is 15 residues. Germline V gene sequence: CDR1 LNHDA, CDR2 SQIVND (reference sequence). V was clipped by 5 bases and J by 5 bases; unmatched bases: 8. CDR3 amino acids: CASSLGQGQRTEAFF. The CDR3 DNA is TGTGCCAGTAGTTTGGGACAGGGGCAGCGGACTGAAGCTTTCTTT.

The V call is TRBV25-1, the J call TRBJ2-5; 13 nucleotides agree with TRBD2. Trimming removed 5 bases from V and 3 bases from J; junction bases left unmatched: 6. CDR3 length: 16 residues. The germline gives CDR1 MGHDK, CDR2 SYGVNS. The CDR3 DNA sequence: TGTGCCAGCAGTAGGACTAGCGGGGGACGGGAAGAGACCCAGTACTTC. Its translation is CASSRTSGGREETQYF.

This rearrangement joins TRBV19 to TRBJ2-1; 7 nucleotides line up with TRBD2. CDR1 and CDR2 (germline): LNHDA, SQIVND (reference sequence). After removal of 8 bases from V and 4 bases from J, the junction contained 8 bases not matched to a gene. The CDR3 length is 14 residues. CDR3 coding DNA: TGTGCCAGTGCATCGGGGGGAAATTACAATGAGCAGTTCTTC. It codes for CASASGGNYNEQFF.

V is TRBV23-1 and J is TRBJ1-2; D uncertain. TRBV23-1 belongs to the ORF category, with a function that is uncertain. Trimming cost V 6 bases and J 0 bases, with 23 bases left between them. The CDR3 has 18 amino acids. In DNA form, the CDR3 reads TGCGCCAGCAGCCCCTATATGAGGCCAGCCCCATCTAACTATGGCTACACCTTC. Translating it yields CASSPYMRPAPSNYGYTF.

The chain couples TRBV5-1 to TRBJ2-5; 10 bases line up with TRBD2. V lost 2 bases and J lost 3; bases outside the gene matches: 7. CDR1 SGHRS and CDR2 YFSETQ come from the germline V gene. The CDR3 extends over 16 amino acids. The CDR3 DNA follows: TGCGCCAGCAGCTTTGGAGCGGGGGGGCCTGAAGAGACCCAGTACTTC. Translation gives CASSFGAGGPEETQYF.

The chain couples TRBV6-1 to TRBJ1-6; no reliable D call. The germline V gene has CDR1 MNHNS and CDR2 SASEGT. Deletions cut 6 bases from V and 8 bases from J, with 17 bases between. CDR3 length: 15 residues. Written as DNA, the CDR3 is TGTGCCAGCAGCCTTGACGTTCTCGGGGATTCACCCCTCCACTTT. This encodes CASSLDVLGDSPLHF.

The CDR3 nucleotides are TGCGCCAGCAGTGAGTCTTCAGGAAACACCGGGGAGCTGTTTTTT. This sequence encodes CASSESSGNTGELFF. This sequence joins TRBV10-1 and TRBJ2-2; no reliable D call. The ends were cut back, 0 bases at V and 2 bases at J, with 7 bases in the middle. From germline, CDR1 is WNHNN and CDR2 SYGVQD (reference sequence). CDR3 length: 15 residues.